This T cell receptor (beta chain) was profiled in a study of CD8 T cells in ankylosing spondylitis. Notes on the study in general: For ankylosing spondylitis blood, a TCR beta motif of seven to nine highly homologous variants appeared characteristic. Matched synovial fluid from ankylosing spondylitis patients was reported to be enriched for disease-linked clones. Certain motif variants had earlier been reported in reactive arthritis synovial fluid and blood.

Quantitative barcoded 5'-RACE was used to prepare TCR beta libraries. TCRdb fed the 5' RACE reads into MiXCR, producing one record per CDR3 protein. The sample lists 400,000 or so distinct CDR3 sequences, roughly a quarter occurring once. Germline CDR1 reads DFQATT; CDR2 reads SNEGSKA (reference sequence). There are 12 residues in the CDR3. The V gene lost 6 bases and the J gene lost 4 bases, with 10 bases spanning the gap. As to this clonotype: The antigen remains undetermined.

The genes are TRBV20-1 and TRBJ2-1; D gene uncertain. The TCR comes from a male donor with ankylosing spondylitis. The sequenced material came from blood, either unsorted or a sorted T cell fraction (not recorded which). CDR3 region: CSAPKAYNEQFF. Here the CDR3 DNA reads TGCAGTGCCCCAAAGGCTTACAATGAGCAGTTCTTC.